The T cell receptor (beta chain) under discussion was sequenced for a study of blood T cell repertoires in COVID-19. Germline V gene data show CDR1 as SGHTA and CDR2 as FQGNSA. With 5 bases removed from V and 1 base from J, the gap between germline ends came to 14 bases. The CDR3 contains 16 residues. Assay: immunoSEQ multiplex PCR; the TCRdb copy retains only in-frame clones and omits some. The sample lists about 70,000 clones; around 85% were seen once. The sequenced sample was peripheral blood. V usage is TRBV7-2 and J usage is TRBJ2-2, with a tentative D call TRBD1 (6 bases). The origin of this receptor is a woman of 80 years or more with active or convalescent COVID-19. CDR3 coding DNA: TGTGCCAGCAGCGAGACCGGGACATTGAACACCGGGGAGCTGTTTTTT. This encodes CASSETGTLNTGELFF.